The 27 T cell receptor beta chains below were found in one sample sequenced in a study of identical twins. Via MiXCR, TCRdb re-called the 5' RACE reads, giving one row per CDR3 protein. The table includes about 720,000 distinct CDR3 sequences, 8.5% to 9.5% detected once. These data were likewise used in another study, on yellow fever vaccine responses in identical twins.

The sequenced sample was PBMCs. These receptors were obtained from a woman in her late teens or twenties in good health.

This clonotype was detected only a few times. This sequence joins TRBV7-6 and TRBJ1-6; no clear D. The CDR3 has 13 residues. Per germline, CDR1 SGHVS and CDR2 FNYEAQ. Trimming removed 4 bases from V and 10 bases from J, with 11 bases in between. CDR3 DNA sequence: TGTGCCAGCAGCTCGGGGATCGGATCACCCCTCCACTTT. Encoded protein: CASSSGIGSPLHF.

The V and J genes are TRBV29-1 and TRBJ1-1; the match to TRBD1 covers 10 bases. The V gene end was trimmed by 1 base and the J gene end by 5 bases; junction bases not matched to a gene: 7. This CDR3 spans 15 amino acids. The V gene's germline CDR1 is SQVTM and CDR2 ANQGSEA. The CDR3 reads CSVEGTGGPYTEAFF. The CDR3 coding sequence is TGCAGCGTTGAAGGGACAGGGGGACCGTATACTGAAGCTTTCTTT.

The V and J genes are TRBV5-1 and TRBJ1-1; D is uncertain. The CDR3 loop spans 14 amino acids. With 1 base removed from V and 6 bases from J, the gap between germline ends came to 13 bases. The V gene's germline CDR1 is SGHRS and CDR2 YFSETQ. The CDR3: CASSLMGGEAEAFF. CDR3 nucleotide sequence: TGCGCCAGCAGCTTGATGGGAGGCGAGGCTGAAGCTTTCTTT.

The chain joins TRBV9 to TRBJ2-1; 8 bases align to TRBD2. The CDR3 consists of 14 residues. With V trimmed by 4 bases and J by 15 bases, 15 bases remained unmatched. Looked up from germline, CDR1 is SGDLS and CDR2 is YYNGEE. The CDR3: CASSPGLGGNPPFF. The CDR3 DNA sequence: TGTGCCAGCAGCCCGGGACTAGGGGGGAACCCCCCGTTCTTC.

This clonotype was counted a few times. This sequence joins TRBV5-6 and TRBJ2-3; tentatively, D is TRBD1 (5 bases). Germline V gene lookup returns CDR1 SGHDT and CDR2 YYEEEE. Trimming removed 1 base at V and 2 bases at J, with 11 bases between. This CDR3 has 15 amino acids. The CDR3 sequence: CASSLRGTHTDTQYF. CDR3 bases: TGTGCCAGCAGCTTGAGGGGCACACACACAGATACGCAGTATTTT.

The rearrangement joins TRBV4-3 to TRBJ2-1; D might be TRBD1 (6 bases). V dropped 0 bases and J dropped 1 base, with 13 bases sitting between them. The CDR3 sequence is 17 residues long. The germline V gene encodes CDR1 LGHNA and CDR2 YSLEER. CDR3 loop: CASSQDSTGLSYNEQFF. The CDR3 bases are TGCGCCAGCAGCCAAGATTCAACAGGGTTATCCTACAATGAGCAGTTCTTC.

This clonotype was counted at least ten times. The chain recombines TRBV9 with TRBJ2-5, with a possible D match to TRBD2 (6 bases). Germline values: CDR1 SGDLS, CDR2 YYNGEE. V lost 0 bases and J lost 4, with 16 bases in between. CDR3 length: 16 residues. The CDR3 region has the DNA TGTGCCAGCAGCGTAGGAATGGGAGGCTGGGGAGAGACCCAGTACTTC. This encodes CASSVGMGGWGETQYF. The full variable domain, in which reference TRBV9 and TRBJ2-5 provide the parts outside the CDR3, is DSGVTQTPKHLITATGQRVTLRCSPRSGDLSVYWYQQSLDQGLQFLIQYYNGEERAKGNILERFSAQQFPDLHSELNLSSLELGDSALYFCASSVGMGGWGETQYFGPGTRLLVL.

As regards this clonotype: This clone may be a read error of a much larger clone one base away. V is TRBV29-1 and J is TRBJ2-3; 14 bases map to TRBD2. CDR3 length equals 16 residues. Germline V gene sequence: CDR1 SQVTM, CDR2 ANQGSEA. Written as DNA, the CDR3 is TGCAGCGTTGACCCCGGGACTAGCGGGAGCTCAGATTCGCAGTATTTT. Translated: CSVDPGTSGSSDSQYF.

This clonotype was counted many times. The chain combines TRBV4-1 with TRBJ1-6; D remains unclear. The V end lost 1 base, the J end lost 10 bases, and 11 bases lay between the germline ends. Per germline, CDR1 MGHRA and CDR2 YSYEKL. The CDR3 is 14 amino acids. The CDR3 nucleotides are TGCGCCAGCAGCCAAGTCCCCATTAGCTCACCCCTCCACTTT. Its translation is CASSQVPISSPLHF.

A few counts support this clonotype. The chain carries TRBV28 and TRBJ2-3, with a tentative D call TRBD1 (5 bases). The germline V and J ends were trimmed by 5 bases and 4 bases, with 10 bases remaining between them. CDR3 size: 13 residues. CDR1 and CDR2 from the germline V gene are MDHEN and SYDVKM. The CDR3 region has the DNA TGTGCCAGCAGTCCAGGGTCCCCAGATACGCAGTATTTT. Its protein product is CASSPGSPDTQYF.

This clonotype was seen a few times. A junction boundary mismatches the germline segment, possibly from a read error. The chain recombines TRBV3-1 with TRBJ2-1; 12 bases agree with TRBD2. In germline, CDR1 is LGHDT, CDR2 YNNKEL (reference sequence). This CDR3 has 16 amino acids. The CDR3 coding sequence is TGTGCCAGCAGCCAAGAGAGAGGACTAGCGGGAACCCGGACGGTCTTC. Its protein is CASSQERGLAGTRTVF.

The rearrangement joins TRBV2 to TRBJ2-5; D might be TRBD1 (5 bases). Trimming took 7 bases from V and 6 from J, leaving 12 bases between them. This CDR3 region has 12 residues. Looked up from germline, CDR1 is SNHLY and CDR2 is FYNNEI. CDR3 sequence reads: CASNSKGKTQYF. CDR3 bases: TGTGCCAGCAATTCCAAGGGGAAGACCCAGTACTTC.

In its sample, this clonotype was seen many times. The chain joins TRBV20-1 to TRBJ2-3, with unresolved D. The CDR3 totals 15 residues. The V end was cut by 1 base, the J end by 12 bases, with 23 bases between. Germline values: CDR1 DFQATT, CDR2 SNEGSKA (reference sequence). The CDR3: CSARGHLKDPRRQYF. CDR3 DNA: TGCAGTGCTAGAGGACACTTAAAGGACCCGCGCCGTCAGTATTTT.

CDR3 protein: CASSVSGVPGEQYF. The CDR3 DNA is TGTGCCAGCAGCGTTTCGGGGGTCCCCGGGGAGCAGTACTTC. J is TRBJ2-7 and V is TRBV9; D is perhaps TRBD2 (6 bases). Germline V gene lookup returns CDR1 SGDLS and CDR2 YYNGEE. V was cut by 2 bases and J by 7 bases, with 16 bases left in between. The length of the CDR3 is 14 residues.

This clonotype appeared many times. V is TRBV12-3 or TRBV12-4 and J is TRBJ2-3; no reliable D call. The V gene lost 3 bases and the J gene lost 0 bases, with 7 bases spanning the gap. The length of the CDR3 is 14 residues. CDR3 amino acids: CASSFRFSTDTQYF. CDR3 bases: TGTGCCAGCAGTTTTCGGTTTAGCACAGATACGCAGTATTTT.

The sample holds many counts of this clonotype. The V gene is TRBV7-8, the J gene TRBJ2-3; 10 bases are shared with TRBD2. Germline CDR1 is SGHVS and CDR2 is FQNEAQ. After removal of 5 bases from V and 5 bases from J, the junction contained 7 bases not matched to a gene. The CDR3 has 15 amino acids. The CDR3 loop is CASSPPSGGRDTQYF. The CDR3 region has the DNA TGTGCCAGCAGCCCTCCTAGCGGGGGAAGAGATACGCAGTATTTT. Combining the CDR3 with reference TRBV7-8 and TRBJ2-3 gives the whole variable domain GAGVSQSPRYKVAKRGQDVALRCDPISGHVSLFWYQQALGQGPEFLTYFQNEAQLDKSGLPSDRFFAERPEGSVSTLKIQRTQQEDSAVYLCASSPPSGGRDTQYFGPGTRLTVL.

There are a few counts of this clonotype. This chain uses TRBV7-2 with TRBJ2-2; 10 positions agree with TRBD2. Germline V gives CDR1 SGHTA, CDR2 FQGNSA. This CDR3 has 17 residues. The V gene end was trimmed by 1 base and the J gene end by 4 bases; junction bases not matched to a gene: 6. Here the CDR3 DNA reads TGTGCCAGCAGCTTAGGCCCTAGCGGGAGCCCCACCGGGGAGCTGTTTTTT. Encoded protein: CASSLGPSGSPTGELFF.

This clonotype was detected ten times or more. The gene calls are TRBV10-2 and TRBJ2-5; 7 bases agree with TRBD2. The length of the CDR3 is 13 residues. J lost 4 bases, V lost 8 bases, and 7 bases had no gene match. Germline values: CDR1 WSHSY, CDR2 SAAADI. The CDR3 loop reads CASAVGGPETQYF. The CDR3 DNA reads TGCGCCAGCGCTGTGGGAGGGCCAGAGACCCAGTACTTC.

This clonotype was detected many times. The chain employs TRBV4-1 and TRBJ2-1; no reliable D call. There are 16 residues in the CDR3. Germline CDR1 is MGHRA and CDR2 is YSYEKL. Trimming left V 1 base short and J 8 bases short, with 18 bases between. The CDR3 DNA sequence: TGCGCCAGCAGCCAAGTCGTCCAGCTCCGATCCGATGAGCAGTTCTTC. Amino acids: CASSQVVQLRSDEQFF.

The chain links TRBV6-2 or TRBV6-3 to TRBJ2-1, with D uncertain. CDR1 is MNHEY, CDR2 SVGEGT, per germline. The germline V and J ends were trimmed by 0 bases and 5 bases, with 5 bases remaining between them. This CDR3 has 13 amino acids. The CDR3 loop reads CASSYSPNNEQFF. As DNA, the CDR3 is TGTGCCAGCAGTTACTCCCCTAACAATGAGCAGTTCTTC.

The CDR3 loop is CASSRNLAGGPDTQYF. The CDR3 DNA reads as TGTGCCAGCAGCCGGAACCTAGCGGGGGGGCCAGATACGCAGTATTTT. V usage is TRBV5-5 and J usage is TRBJ2-3; the match to TRBD2 covers 12 bases. Per germline, CDR1 SGHKS and CDR2 YYEKEE (reference sequence). This CDR3 spans 16 amino acids. Trimming removed 4 bases from V and 4 bases from J; junction bases left unmatched: 7.

Turning to this clonotype: The missing conserved phenylalanine or tryptophan at the end of this CDR3 makes a read error likely. V gene TRBV20-1 combines with J gene TRBJ2-7, with D tentatively TRBD1 (5 bases). Germline V gives CDR1 DFQATT, CDR2 SNEGSKA (reference sequence). V lost 3 bases and J lost 0, with 9 bases in between. The CDR3 runs 13 residues. The CDR3 coding sequence is TGCAGTGCTAGGACAGAGCCCTCCTACGAGCAGTACCTC. Its protein is CSARTEPSYEQYL.

This clonotype has a handful of counts. The rearrangement uses TRBV25-1 and TRBJ1-2; D gene ambiguous. The CDR3 extends over 15 amino acids. V lost 1 base and J 7 bases, leaving 16 bases between the germline ends. The germline V gene encodes CDR1 MGHDK and CDR2 SYGVNS. Here the CDR3 reads CASSEWAESEGGYTF. As DNA, the CDR3 is TGTGCCAGCAGTGAATGGGCCGAATCTGAGGGTGGCTACACCTTC.

The table lists this clonotype with many counts. The gene calls are TRBV29-1 and TRBJ1-1; D is uncertain. Germline CDR1 is SQVTM and CDR2 is ANQGSEA. The V end was cut by 4 bases, the J end by 1 base, with 10 bases between. This CDR3 contains 13 residues. CDR3 amino acids: CSVVRTGNTEAFF. CDR3 nucleotides: TGCAGCGTTGTGAGGACGGGGAACACTGAAGCTTTCTTT.

The chain uses TRBV9 and TRBJ2-1, with D uncertain. CDR3 size: 14 residues. The germline V and J ends were trimmed by 0 bases and 3 bases, with 7 bases remaining between them. From germline, CDR1 is SGDLS and CDR2 YYNGEE. The CDR3: CASSVVHSYNEQFF. The CDR3 DNA sequence: TGTGCCAGCAGCGTAGTTCACAGCTACAATGAGCAGTTCTTC.

About this clonotype itself: This may be a read error: a much more frequent sequence differs by one nucleotide. This chain connects TRBV5-6 to TRBJ1-5; D call uncertain. There are 14 residues in the CDR3. V shed 4 bases and J shed 5 bases, with 13 bases lying between them. From germline, CDR1 is SGHDT and CDR2 YYEEEE. CDR3 sequence: CASSRREAYQPQHF. CDR3 DNA sequence: TGTGCCAGCAGCCGCAGAGAGGCGTATCAGCCCCAGCATTTT.

The V gene is TRBV30, the J gene TRBJ1-3, with TRBD1 identical over 7 bases. The J segment lost 0 bases and the V segment lost 8 bases, leaving 10 bases of the junction unmatched. The V gene's germline CDR1 is GTSNPN and CDR2 SVGIG (reference sequence). This CDR3 is built from 15 residues. The CDR3 sequence: CAGTLTGYSGNTIYF. The DNA for the CDR3 is TGTGCCGGAACCCTGACAGGGTACTCTGGAAACACCATATATTTT.